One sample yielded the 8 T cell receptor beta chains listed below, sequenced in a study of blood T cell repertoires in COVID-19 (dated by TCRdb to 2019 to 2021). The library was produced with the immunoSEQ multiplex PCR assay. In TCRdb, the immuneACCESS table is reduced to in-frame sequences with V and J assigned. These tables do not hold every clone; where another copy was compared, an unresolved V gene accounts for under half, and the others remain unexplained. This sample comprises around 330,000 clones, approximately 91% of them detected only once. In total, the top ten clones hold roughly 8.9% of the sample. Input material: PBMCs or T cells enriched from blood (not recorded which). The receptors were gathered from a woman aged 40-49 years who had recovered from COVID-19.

The CDR3 DNA reads TGTGCCAGCAGCTTAGCCCCGGGGAACACTGAAGCTTTCTTT. Protein product: CASSLAPGNTEAFF. This chain connects TRBV11-2 to TRBJ1-1, with D unresolved. Looked up from germline, CDR1 is SGHAT and CDR2 is FQNNGV. CDR3 length: 14 residues. Trimming removed 1 base at V and 1 base at J, with 7 bases between.

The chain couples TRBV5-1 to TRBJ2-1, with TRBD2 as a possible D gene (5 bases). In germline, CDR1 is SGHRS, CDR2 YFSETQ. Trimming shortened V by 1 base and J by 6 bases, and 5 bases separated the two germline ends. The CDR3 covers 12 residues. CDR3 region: CASSLTSNEQFF. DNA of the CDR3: TGCGCCAGCAGCTTGACTAGCAATGAGCAGTTCTTC.

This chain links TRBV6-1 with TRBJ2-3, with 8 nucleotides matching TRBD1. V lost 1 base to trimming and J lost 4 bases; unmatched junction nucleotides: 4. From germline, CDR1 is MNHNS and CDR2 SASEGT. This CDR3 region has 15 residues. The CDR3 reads CASSEVPGGPDTQYF. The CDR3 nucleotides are TGTGCCAGCAGTGAAGTGCCAGGGGGCCCAGATACGCAGTATTTT.

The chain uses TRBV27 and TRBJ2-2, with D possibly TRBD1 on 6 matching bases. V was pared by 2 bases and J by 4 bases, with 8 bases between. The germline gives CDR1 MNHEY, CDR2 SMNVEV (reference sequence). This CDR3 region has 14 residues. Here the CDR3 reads CASSLGQLTGELFF. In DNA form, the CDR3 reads TGTGCCAGCAGTTTAGGACAGCTCACCGGGGAGCTGTTTTTT.

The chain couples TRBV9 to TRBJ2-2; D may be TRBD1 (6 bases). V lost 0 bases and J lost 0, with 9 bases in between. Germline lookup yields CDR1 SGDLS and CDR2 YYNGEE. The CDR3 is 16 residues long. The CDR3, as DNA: TGTGCCAGCAGCGTAGGGACAGCGACGAACACCGGGGAGCTGTTTTTT. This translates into CASSVGTATNTGELFF.

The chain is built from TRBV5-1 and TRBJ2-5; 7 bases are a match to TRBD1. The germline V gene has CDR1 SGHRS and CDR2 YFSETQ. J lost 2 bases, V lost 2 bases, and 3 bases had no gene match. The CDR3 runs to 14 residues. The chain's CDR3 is CASSFLQGQETQYF. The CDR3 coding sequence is TGCGCCAGCAGCTTCTTACAGGGGCAAGAGACCCAGTACTTC.

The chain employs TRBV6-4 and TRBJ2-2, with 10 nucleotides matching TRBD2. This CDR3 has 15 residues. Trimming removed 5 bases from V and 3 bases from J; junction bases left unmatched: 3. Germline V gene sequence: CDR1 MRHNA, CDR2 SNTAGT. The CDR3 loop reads CASSRLAGDTGELFF. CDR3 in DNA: TGTGCCAGCAGTAGGCTAGCGGGAGACACCGGGGAGCTGTTTTTT.

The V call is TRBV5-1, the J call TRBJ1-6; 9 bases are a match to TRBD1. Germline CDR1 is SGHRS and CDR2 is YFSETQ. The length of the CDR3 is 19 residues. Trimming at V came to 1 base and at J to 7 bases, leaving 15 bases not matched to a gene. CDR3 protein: CASSLFAKDRGGGNSPLHF. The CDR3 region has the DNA TGCGCCAGCAGCTTGTTCGCGAAGGACAGGGGAGGAGGGAATTCACCCCTCCACTTT.